This T cell receptor beta chain was identified during a study of blood T cell repertoires in COVID-19. Trimming cost V 2 bases and J 1 base, with 6 bases left between them. This CDR3 spans 14 amino acids. Germline V gene data show CDR1 as LNHDA and CDR2 as SQIVND (reference sequence). This clone was seen only a few times. Produced via immunoSEQ multiplex PCR; TCRdb's table is partial and in-frame only. The table lists roughly 250,000 clones, about 85% of them singletons, with about 1% in the top ten. Sequencing used peripheral blood. The receptor comes from a human donor with COVID-19, enrolled during active disease. The donor label of this sample is uncertain. The rearrangement uses TRBV19 and TRBJ1-5; D remains unclear. CDR3 in amino acids: CASSIRESNQPQHF. The CDR3 nucleotides are TGTGCCAGTAGTATAAGAGAGAGCAATCAGCCCCAGCATTTT.